Listed below are T cell receptor beta chains from one sample, sequenced in a study of CD8 T cells in ankylosing spondylitis. In TCRdb, the 5' RACE reads were re-called with MiXCR into one record per CDR3 protein. Of 240,000 or so distinct CDR3 sequences listed, less than 10% are singletons. Source material: blood, either unsorted or a sorted T cell fraction (not recorded which). The receptors were sampled from a male donor with ankylosing spondylitis or in good health (not recorded which). Each CDR3 is given without its conserved first and last residue. Each record gives: J gene, V gene, D gene, CDR3 length, CDR3 protein. D genes are given only for firm matches.

TRBJ1-4	TRBV29-1	-	10	SGQQTNEKLF
TRBJ2-2	TRBV24-1	-	14	ATSDSRTANTGELF
TRBJ2-1	TRBV27	TRBD2	13	ASLFSGRSGNEQF
TRBJ2-1	TRBV3-1	TRBD2	19	ASSPFFSGGKQARSYNEQF
TRBJ2-2	TRBV15	TRBD1	14	ATSRAGTGGAGELF
TRBJ1-1	TRBV7-3	TRBD1	14	ASSPAGRGQAREAF
TRBJ2-1	TRBV27	TRBD2	14	ASSAPGLASHNEQF
TRBJ1-6	TRBV6-5	TRBD1	16	ASSYSGQGSPYNSPLH
TRBJ1-1	TRBV20-1	-	11	SASTTVVTEAF
TRBJ1-1	TRBV5-1	-	11	ASSSFENTEAF
TRBJ1-5	TRBV18	-	12	ASSPSDSNQPQH
TRBJ2-3	TRBV15	-	10	ATSFRTDTQY
TRBJ2-1	TRBV7-8	-	15	ASSLGRGRAGDNEQF
TRBJ1-5	TRBV7-2	-	10	ASSTYNQPQH
TRBJ2-3	TRBV19	TRBD2	14	ASSTLAGGTTDTQY
TRBJ2-1	TRBV20-1	TRBD2	15	SARDRETGGKYNEQF
TRBJ2-3	TRBV15	-	12	ATSRDLGTDTQY
TRBJ2-1	TRBV3-1	-	10	ASSQEGGGRF
TRBJ1-5	TRBV6-2/TRBV6-3	-	13	ASSDFLALDQPQH
TRBJ2-1	TRBV5-1	TRBD2	14	ASSLAAGLARNEQF
TRBJ1-5	TRBV27	-	12	ASSFGRGDQPQH
TRBJ2-1	TRBV7-8	TRBD2	14	ASSPLAGETYNEQF
TRBJ1-2	TRBV7-2	-	11	ASSPDRVAGYT
TRBJ2-5	TRBV10-3	TRBD1	12	AIGQGGPQETQY
TRBJ2-6	TRBV13	-	15	AMSPGLLCSGANVLT
TRBJ1-1	TRBV4-1	-	12	ASSLQHEGTEAF